The 28 T cell receptor beta chains presented below share a single source sample, sequenced in a study of blood T cell repertoires in COVID-19. Profiled with immunoSEQ multiplex PCR; TCRdb holds only in-frame clones, not every one. This sample carries about 250,000 clones, around 83% of them seen once, and the ten largest clones take around 7.9%. Sequenced: peripheral blood. The receptors were sampled from a man aged 35 to 55 with active or convalescent COVID-19.

The chain combines TRBV6-6 with TRBJ2-3; 8 bases map to TRBD1. The CDR3 is 14 residues long. CDR1 is MNHNY, CDR2 SVGAGI, per germline (reference sequence). The junction had 8 bases not matched to a gene; V was cut back by 7 bases and J by 5 bases. The CDR3 bases are TGTGCCAGCACCAGACAGGGGCAGGGAGATACGCAGTATTTT. It translates to CASTRQGQGDTQYF.

The chain carries TRBV7-3 and TRBJ2-1, with D perhaps TRBD2 (6 bases). CDR3 length: 14 residues. The V and J ends lost 2 bases and 12 bases respectively, with 17 bases between them. Looked up from germline, CDR1 is SGHTA and CDR2 is FQGTGA. The chain's CDR3 is CASSLSADGGGQFF. The CDR3 bases are TGTGCCAGCAGCTTATCCGCGGATGGGGGAGGGCAGTTCTTC.

The chain carries TRBV2 and TRBJ1-5; D gene uncertain. Germline loops: CDR1 SNHLY, CDR2 FYNNEI. The CDR3 is 12 residues long. V lost 2 bases to trimming and J lost 6 bases, with 5 bases between them. CDR3 nucleotides: TGTGCCAGCAGTGAATTGAGTCAGCCCCAGCATTTT. As protein: CASSELSQPQHF.

This chain uses TRBV24-1 with TRBJ1-5, with D perhaps matching TRBD1 (6 bases). V was trimmed by 7 bases and J by 6 bases, leaving 12 bases between them. Germline V CDR1 and CDR2: KGHDR, SFDVKD. The CDR3 runs to 13 residues. The CDR3 DNA is TGTGCCACCAGCGGACAGTCCGGTCAGCCCCAGCATTTT. As protein: CATSGQSGQPQHF.

The V and J genes are TRBV4-2 and TRBJ2-3, with 7 nucleotides matching TRBD2. This CDR3 has 14 residues. Germline assignment: CDR1 LGHNA and CDR2 YNFKEQ. Trimming removed 7 bases from V and 0 bases from J; junction bases left unmatched: 4. The CDR3 is CASKPSGSTDTQYF. In DNA, the CDR3 is TGTGCCAGCAAACCTAGCGGAAGCACAGATACGCAGTATTTT.

V is TRBV27 and J is TRBJ2-2; TRBD2 matches 11 bases. This CDR3 is built from 15 residues. Trimming took 5 bases from V and 5 from J; bases not matched to a gene: 4. CDR1 MNHEY and CDR2 SMNVEV come from the germline V gene (reference sequence). The CDR3 reads CASSLAGGRTGELFF. CDR3 bases: TGTGCCAGCAGTCTAGCGGGAGGTCGGACCGGGGAGCTGTTTTTT.

CDR3 coding DNA: TGTGCCAGCAGTTACTCGTCCGGGACAGGCCACTATGGCTACACCTTC. Amino acids: CASSYSSGTGHYGYTF. The chain combines TRBV6-5 with TRBJ1-2; 8 bases are shared with TRBD1. The V gene end was trimmed by 0 bases and the J gene end by 3 bases; junction bases not matched to a gene: 6. The length of the CDR3 is 16 residues. Germline loops: CDR1 MNHEY, CDR2 SVGAGI.

J is TRBJ1-1 and V is TRBV2, with TRBD1 matching over 8 bases. Germline lookup yields CDR1 SNHLY and CDR2 FYNNEI. This CDR3 has 14 residues. V lost 7 bases and J lost 11; bases outside the gene matches: 15. The CDR3 loop is CASTQEDRVMRAFF. CDR3 coding DNA: TGTGCCAGCACCCAGGAGGACAGGGTAATGCGTGCTTTCTTT.

The chain recombines TRBV27 with TRBJ2-7, with TRBD1 as a possible D gene (6 bases). CDR3 length equals 14 residues. The V gene lost 4 bases and the J gene lost 5 bases, with 15 bases spanning the gap. Germline CDR1 MNHEY, CDR2 SMNVEV (reference sequence). DNA for the CDR3: TGTGCCAGCAGTTCCACCAACAGGGTCCACGAGCAGTACTTC. This codes for CASSSTNRVHEQYF.

The rearrangement links TRBV10-1 to TRBJ1-2; 10 positions agree with TRBD1. The CDR3 has 13 amino acids. CDR1 is WNHNN and CDR2 is SYGVQD in the germline V gene (reference sequence). Trimming at V came to 10 bases and at J to 8 bases, leaving 10 bases not matched to a gene. In nucleotides, the CDR3 is TGCGCCACTCGTCGACAGGGGGCTTGGGGCTACACCTTC. Its translation is CATRRQGAWGYTF.

The rearrangement links TRBV11-3 to TRBJ1-1, with 10 bases identical to TRBD1. Losses at the gene ends were 5 bases for V and 5 bases for J; bases not matched to a gene: 8. The CDR3 has 15 residues. Germline V CDR1 and CDR2: SGHNT, YENEEA. CDR3 sequence reads: CASSRGGQGRTEAFF. CDR3 nucleotides: TGTGCCAGCAGCAGGGGGGGACAGGGGAGGACTGAAGCTTTCTTT.

The CDR3 here is CASSATLEYEQYF. Written as DNA, the CDR3 is TGCGCCAGCAGCGCCACACTAGAATACGAGCAGTACTTC. The rearrangement joins TRBV5-1 to TRBJ2-7; weak D call: TRBD2 (5 bases). CDR1 is SGHRS and CDR2 is YFSETQ in the germline V gene. Trimming stripped 4 bases from V and 4 bases from J, with 12 bases between. The CDR3 loop spans 13 amino acids.

The chain employs TRBV18 and TRBJ2-2, with a possible D match to TRBD1 (5 bases). Germline V lookup: CDR1 KGHSH, CDR2 LQKENI. The length of the CDR3 is 15 residues. V lost 0 bases and J lost 6, with 11 bases in between. This CDR3 reads CASSPPAGIAGELFF. CDR3 DNA sequence: TGTGCCAGCTCACCACCAGCAGGGATCGCCGGGGAGCTGTTTTTT.

This clone appeared a single time. V gene TRBV4-2 combines with J gene TRBJ1-3, with unresolved D. CDR3 length equals 15 residues. Trimming stripped 0 bases from V and 0 bases from J, with 6 bases between. Germline values: CDR1 LGHNA, CDR2 YNFKEQ. The CDR3 DNA sequence: TGTGCCAGCAGCCAAGAACACAGCTCTGGAAACACCATATATTTT. Amino acids: CASSQEHSSGNTIYF.

The rearrangement uses TRBV6-2 or TRBV6-3 and TRBJ1-1; D is uncertain. The V gene's germline CDR1 is MNHEY and CDR2 SVGEGT. The CDR3 extends over 19 amino acids. V gave up 0 bases and J gave up 7 bases, with 27 bases separating them. The CDR3 nucleotides read TGTGCCAGCAGTTACTCGGATCTGGATTTGACTGCCTACCGCCTTGAAGCTTTCTTT. It specifies CASSYSDLDLTAYRLEAFF.

The V and J genes are TRBV6-5 and TRBJ1-4, with D tentatively TRBD1 (5 bases). Deletions cut 6 bases from V and 2 bases from J, with 10 bases between. The germline gives CDR1 MNHEY, CDR2 SVGAGI. The length of the CDR3 is 14 residues. CDR3 residues: CASRFDSTNEKLFF. CDR3 bases: TGTGCCAGCAGGTTTGACAGCACTAATGAAAAACTGTTTTTT.

In DNA, the CDR3 is TGTGCCAGCAGCTTAGTGACTAGCGGGGGCGCCTACGAGCAGTACTTC. This codes for CASSLVTSGGAYEQYF. This sequence joins TRBV11-2 and TRBJ2-7, with 12 bases lining up with TRBD2. Trimming at V came to 1 base and at J to 2 bases, leaving 3 bases not matched to a gene. Germline V CDR1 and CDR2: SGHAT, FQNNGV. This CDR3 is built from 16 residues.

V is TRBV7-9 and J is TRBJ2-7, with 7 bases matching TRBD2. CDR1 and CDR2 from the germline V gene are SEHNR and FQNEAQ (reference sequence). The CDR3 extends over 15 amino acids. Trimming removed 0 bases from V and 10 bases from J; junction bases left unmatched: 12. The CDR3 sequence is CASSLAPPTSQQQYF. DNA for the CDR3: TGTGCCAGCAGCTTAGCGCCACCGACTAGCCAACAACAGTACTTC.

The rearrangement joins TRBV7-2 to TRBJ2-5; no reliable D call. CDR1 SGHTA and CDR2 FQGNSA come from the germline V gene. The CDR3 has 13 residues. V lost 2 bases to trimming and J lost 3 bases, with 7 bases between them. The DNA for the CDR3 is TGTGCCAGCAGCTTAAACAGCAAAGAGACCCAGTACTTC. It is translated as CASSLNSKETQYF.

V is TRBV1 and J is TRBJ2-5; the table's D call TRBD1 went unverified against the DNA. TRBV1 is recorded as a pseudogene. CDR3 size: 14 residues. In DNA, the CDR3 is TGCACCAGCACTTGGACAGGGGGAGAAGAGACCCAGTACTTC. The encoded protein is CTSTWTGGEETQYF.

The chain has TRBV28 and TRBJ2-6; D is unclear. The germline V and J ends were trimmed by 4 bases and 3 bases, with 10 bases remaining between them. CDR3 length: 15 amino acids. The V gene's germline CDR1 is MDHEN and CDR2 SYDVKM. The chain's CDR3 is CASSSPPLGANVLTF. The CDR3 DNA follows: TGTGCCAGCAGTTCGCCCCCACTTGGGGCCAACGTCCTGACTTTC.

This chain joins TRBV5-1 and TRBJ2-2; D is uncertain. This CDR3 comprises 15 residues. Germline CDR1 reads SGHRS; CDR2 reads YFSETQ. V was pared by 4 bases and J by 5 bases, with 15 bases between. CDR3 residues: CASSPESRGTGELFF. The DNA for the CDR3 is TGCGCCAGCAGCCCCGAGAGTCGCGGTACCGGGGAGCTGTTTTTT.

This sequence joins TRBV27 and TRBJ2-2, with D possibly TRBD1 on 6 matching bases. The CDR3 totals 16 residues. Germline assignment: CDR1 MNHEY and CDR2 SMNVEV (reference sequence). The V end was cut by 7 bases, the J end by 0 bases, with 15 bases between. The CDR3 reads CASTVQGNTNTGELFF. The CDR3, as DNA: TGTGCCAGCACCGTACAGGGAAACACGAACACCGGGGAGCTGTTTTTT.

The rearrangement uses TRBV27 and TRBJ2-3; D perhaps matches TRBD2 (6 bases). Germline V lookup: CDR1 MNHEY, CDR2 SMNVEV (reference sequence). The CDR3 sequence is 17 residues long. Trimming removed 2 bases from V and 5 bases from J, with 20 bases in between. The CDR3 spells CASSLGLVGGDIDTQYF. The DNA of the CDR3 is TGTGCCAGCAGTTTAGGTCTAGTCGGGGGAGACATAGATACGCAGTATTTT.

CDR3 in amino acids: CASRAIAGGPGELFF. The CDR3 coding sequence is TGTGCCAGCAGGGCGATTGCGGGGGGGCCCGGGGAGCTGTTTTTT. The chain uses TRBV2 and TRBJ2-2, with 9 bases identical to TRBD2. The CDR3 is made up of 15 amino acids. Trimming removed 6 bases from V and 6 bases from J; junction bases left unmatched: 8. In germline, CDR1 is SNHLY, CDR2 FYNNEI.

This sequence joins TRBV27 and TRBJ1-1, with D unresolved. CDR3 length: 11 residues. The germline gives CDR1 MNHEY, CDR2 SMNVEV (reference sequence). Trimming stripped 7 bases from V and 11 bases from J, with 14 bases between. The CDR3 loop is CASTHMEEAFF. CDR3 DNA: TGTGCCAGCACCCATATGGAGGAGGCTTTCTTT.

This chain links TRBV30 with TRBJ1-3; TRBD1 is a possible D gene (6 bases). CDR3 size: 12 residues. The germline gives CDR1 GTSNPN, CDR2 SVGIG (reference sequence). Trimming shortened V by 7 bases and J by 0 bases, and 7 bases separated the two germline ends. Here the CDR3 DNA reads TGTGCCTTACAGGGCTCTGGAAACACCATATATTTT. Translation: CALQGSGNTIYF. The full variable domain, its missing parts supplied by reference TRBV30 and TRBJ1-3, is SQTIHQWPATLVQPVGSPLSLECTVEGTSNPNLYWYRQAAGRGLQLLFYSVGIGQISSEVPQNLSASRPQDRQFILSSKKLLLSDSGFYLCALQGSGNTIYFGEGSWLTVV.

V usage is TRBV4-2 and J usage is TRBJ1-2, with unresolved D. CDR3 length equals 14 residues. Germline assignment: CDR1 LGHNA and CDR2 YNFKEQ. Trimming stripped 1 base from V and 6 bases from J, with 12 bases between. The CDR3 sequence is CASSQGGFDDGYTF. DNA for the CDR3: TGTGCCAGCAGCCAAGGAGGCTTTGACGATGGCTACACCTTC.